Listed below are T cell receptor beta chains from one sample, sequenced in a study of circulating and synovial CD4+ cells in juvenile arthritis. Assay: immunoSEQ multiplex PCR; the TCRdb copy retains only in-frame clones and omits some. This table has fewer than 35,000 clones, around 95% appearing once. Sequenced material: CD4+ T cells from blood. The receptor source for this set is a human donor with juvenile idiopathic arthritis. Each CDR3 is given with its conserved first and last residue. The D gene is left open where the match is weak. Clone size is shown for a subset of rows, as once, few, many or a class of expanded clone.

18 . TRBV11-3 . CASSWNPDTETNTGELFF
15 TRBD2 TRBV6-4 . CASSDPAGGLGTQYF
13 . TRBV7-2 . CASSLNSEYGYTF
14 TRBD1 TRBV5-1 . CASSLGAGGYEQYF
15 . TRBV5-1 . CASSLLTAGIYEQYF
15 . TRBV5-1 . CASSLEGDGGYGYTF
15 TRBD2 TRBV30 . CAWHGLAGIAGELFF
15 TRBD2 TRBV5-5 . CASSPLGGSTDTQYF
15 TRBD1 TRBV11-3 . CASSPRGQGVYEQYF
16 . TRBV30 . CAWSTRTGYAGNTIYF
14 . TRBV7-8 . CASSSVGVNYGYTF
13 . TRBV5-1 . CASTTGGNTEAFF
15 TRBD1 TRBV18 . CASSRQTGVNTEAFF
17 . TRBV2 . CASSVQESHRGNQPQHF
16 TRBD2 TRBV6-6 once CASSYGLAASTDTQYF
14 TRBD1 TRBV5-1 . CASSRDRDLYGYTF
19 TRBD2 TRBV5-4 once CASSLVGAGFPTSTDTQYF
15 . TRBV28 . CASRRGGGISYEQYF
15 . TRBV30 . CAWSVRRDLNTEAFF
14 . TRBV18 . CASSVNRVGTEAFF
15 . TRBV5-4 . CASSLGTRGTDTQYF
16 . TRBV4-2 . CASSQEGLTNTGELFF
16 TRBD1 TRBV28 . CASSLGVGTVPQPQHF
14 . TRBV2 . CASRSGGDSYEQYF
16 TRBD1 TRBV6-6 once CASSSQTGASTGELFF
15 . TRBV14 . CASSPLDRGAYGYTF
17 . TRBV19 . CASSMGPPGLGLDTQYF
14 TRBD1 TRBV5-1 . CASRSGTGGNTIYF